The next 28 T cell receptor beta chains were all read from a single sample in a study of cytomegalovirus exposure and HLA in healthy donors. The PCR contained 60 Vbeta and 13 Jbeta primers. The assay was immunoSEQ multiplex PCR, and TCRdb's table has in-frame clones only and misses some. The sample has 150,000 to 200,000 clones; 72% are singletons. Sequencing used PBMCs. The receptors were gathered from a human donor in good health.

Only one count was recorded for this clone. The chain recombines TRBV18 with TRBJ2-6; D unresolved. Deletions cut 4 bases from V and 0 bases from J, with 10 bases between. The CDR3 has 16 amino acids. CDR1 and CDR2 from the germline V gene are KGHSH and LQKENI. The CDR3 spells CASSQSMSSGANVLTF. Here the CDR3 DNA reads TGTGCCAGCTCACAAAGTATGAGCTCTGGGGCCAACGTCCTGACTTTC.

The chain recombines TRBV6-6 with TRBJ2-2; 15 positions agree with TRBD2. Germline-derived CDR1 and CDR2 are MNHNY and SVGAGI (reference sequence). Trimming removed 4 bases from V and 6 bases from J; junction bases left unmatched: 3. This CDR3 spans 16 amino acids. CDR3 protein: CASSWGLAGGAGELFF. The CDR3 DNA sequence: TGTGCCAGCAGTTGGGGACTAGCGGGGGGAGCCGGGGAGCTGTTTTTT.

V is TRBV19 and J is TRBJ1-5; the match to TRBD1 covers 7 bases. Looked up from germline, CDR1 is LNHDA and CDR2 is SQIVND (reference sequence). Trimming took 8 bases from V and 3 from J; bases not matched to a gene: 7. This CDR3 is built from 14 residues. CDR3 sequence reads: CASSGQATNQPQHF. In DNA, the CDR3 is TGTGCCAGTTCTGGACAGGCCACCAATCAGCCCCAGCATTTT.

The CDR3 protein is CASSISPGRRGTDTQYF. The CDR3 DNA reads as TGTGCCAGTAGTATCTCTCCCGGCAGACGAGGGACAGATACGCAGTATTTT. The rearrangement joins TRBV19 to TRBJ2-3; D might be TRBD2 (5 bases). This CDR3 is built from 17 residues. V shed 3 bases and J shed 3 bases, with 19 bases lying between them. Germline V gene sequence: CDR1 LNHDA, CDR2 SQIVND (reference sequence).

The rearrangement joins TRBV5-1 to TRBJ2-1; 12 positions agree with TRBD2. V shed 0 bases and J 4 bases; nucleotides not matched to a gene: 2. CDR3 length: 16 residues. Germline V gene sequence: CDR1 SGHRS, CDR2 YFSETQ. This CDR3 reads CASSLGTSGVYNEQFF. CDR3 nucleotide sequence: TGCGCCAGCAGCTTGGGGACTAGCGGGGTTTACAATGAGCAGTTCTTC.

This clone was counted at least ten times. The chain links TRBV7-9 to TRBJ1-5, with D possibly matching TRBD1 (6 bases). This CDR3 is built from 14 residues. From germline, CDR1 is SEHNR and CDR2 FQNEAQ (reference sequence). V was shortened by 5 bases and J by 6 bases, with 14 bases between the two germline ends. The CDR3 DNA follows: TGTGCCAGCAGCCCGGGGGGGCTTAGTCAGCCCCAGCATTTT. Protein product: CASSPGGLSQPQHF.

The J gene is TRBJ2-5, the V gene TRBV5-1; 11 bases are a match to TRBD1. CDR3 length equals 15 residues. Germline V gives CDR1 SGHRS, CDR2 YFSETQ. With V trimmed by 4 bases and J by 7 bases, 9 bases remained unmatched. The CDR3: CASSLGQGVLRTQYF. The CDR3 DNA reads TGCGCCAGCAGCCTGGGACAGGGGGTGCTAAGGACCCAGTACTTC.

This clone was seen a handful of times. The chain employs TRBV25-1 and TRBJ1-1; D is undetermined. The V gene's germline CDR1 is MGHDK and CDR2 SYGVNS. Trimming removed 9 bases from V and 5 bases from J, with 10 bases in between. The CDR3 spans 11 residues. The chain's CDR3 is CASSRNTEAFF. DNA of the CDR3: TGTGCCAGTAGCAGAAATACTGAAGCTTTCTTT.

This clone was observed a few times. The chain employs TRBV7-2 and TRBJ1-4, with D possibly TRBD1 on 5 matching bases. V gave up 5 bases and J gave up 4 bases, with 11 bases separating them. From germline, CDR1 is SGHTA and CDR2 FQGNSA. This CDR3 has 14 amino acids. The CDR3 loop reads CASSRQSGNEKLFF. The CDR3 coding sequence is TGTGCCAGCAGCCGACAGTCGGGTAATGAAAAACTGTTTTTT.

The genes are TRBV5-4 and TRBJ2-1; a weak D match, TRBD1 (5 bases). Per germline, CDR1 SGHNT and CDR2 YYREEE (reference sequence). V was trimmed by 1 base and J by 8 bases, leaving 10 bases between them. CDR3 size: 13 residues. The CDR3 DNA follows: TGTGCCAGCAGCTTGATCAGCAGGGATGAGCAGTTCTTC. This encodes CASSLISRDEQFF.

The sample holds a few counts of this clone. The V gene is TRBV14, the J gene TRBJ2-3; no firm D call. CDR3 length equals 16 residues. The germline V gene encodes CDR1 SGHDN and CDR2 FVKESK. Trimming cost V 0 bases and J 0 bases, with 10 bases left between them. CDR3 nucleotides: TGTGCCAGCAGCCAAGACCCAGGCCCTAGCACAGATACGCAGTATTTT. Its translation: CASSQDPGPSTDTQYF.

This clone came up a few times. V and J are TRBV6-1 and TRBJ1-2, with 7 bases aligning to TRBD1. The V and J ends lost 6 bases and 1 base, in that order; junction bases with no gene match: 2. Germline V gene sequence: CDR1 MNHNS, CDR2 SASEGT. The CDR3 contains 13 residues. The CDR3 loop reads CASRRDSNYGYTF. The CDR3 region has the DNA TGTGCCAGCAGAAGGGACAGTAACTATGGCTACACCTTC.

The rearrangement joins TRBV5-4 to TRBJ1-1; no clear D gene. V was trimmed by 4 bases and J by 6 bases, leaving 13 bases between them. This CDR3 has 13 amino acids. CDR1 and CDR2 (germline): SGHNT, YYREEE (reference sequence). The CDR3 bases are TGTGCCAGCAGCCCGAGAGGACTTTCTGAAGCTTTCTTT. It translates to CASSPRGLSEAFF.

Only one count was recorded for this clone. This chain links TRBV2 with TRBJ1-1; unclear D gene. The CDR3 sequence is 13 residues long. Germline CDR1 SNHLY, CDR2 FYNNEI. Trimming pared 6 bases from V and 3 bases from J, leaving 11 bases between. The chain's CDR3 is CASSVRWDTEAFF. DNA for the CDR3: TGTGCCAGCAGCGTGAGGTGGGACACTGAAGCTTTCTTT.

The V and J genes are TRBV6-5 and TRBJ2-2, with D possibly TRBD2 on 5 matching bases. The CDR3 spans 12 residues. The germline V and J ends were trimmed by 8 bases and 4 bases, with 8 bases remaining between them. Germline CDR1 and CDR2: MNHEY and SVGAGI. CDR3 in amino acids: CASRGFTGELFF. CDR3 bases: TGTGCCAGCCGAGGGTTCACCGGGGAGCTGTTTTTT.

This clone was seen a few times. The chain links TRBV7-3 to TRBJ1-1, with 9 nucleotides matching TRBD1. The germline V gene encodes CDR1 SGHTA and CDR2 FQGTGA. Trimming at V came to 5 bases and at J to 6 bases, leaving 7 bases not matched to a gene. CDR3 length: 14 residues. The CDR3 is CASSPRQGVSEAFF. CDR3 sequence (DNA): TGTGCCAGCAGCCCGAGACAGGGGGTGTCTGAAGCTTTCTTT. Based on the CDR3 plus reference TRBV7-3 and TRBJ1-1, the full variable domain is GAGVSQTPSNKVTEKGKYVELRCDPISGHTALYWYRQSLGQGPEFLIYFQGTGAADDSGLPNDRFFAVRPEGSVSTLKIQRTERGDSAVYLCASSPRQGVSEAFFGQGTRLTVV.

The V gene is TRBV7-8, the J gene TRBJ2-2, with D perhaps matching TRBD2 (5 bases). CDR3 size: 14 residues. Germline CDR1 reads SGHVS; CDR2 reads FQNEAQ. V lost 6 bases, J lost 4 bases, and 12 bases lay in between. The CDR3 loop reads CASRLSGFTGELFF. In DNA form, the CDR3 reads TGTGCCAGCAGGTTATCGGGGTTCACCGGGGAGCTGTTTTTT. Combining the CDR3 with reference TRBV7-8 and TRBJ2-2 gives the whole variable domain GAGVSQSPRYKVAKRGQDVALRCDPISGHVSLFWYQQALGQGPEFLTYFQNEAQLDKSGLPSDRFFAERPEGSVSTLKIQRTQQEDSAVYLCASRLSGFTGELFFGEGSRLTVL.

The chain recombines TRBV30 with TRBJ1-4; 7 bases are a match to TRBD1. The germline gives CDR1 GTSNPN, CDR2 SVGIG (reference sequence). There are 17 residues in the CDR3. Unmatched junction bases numbered 14, after V lost 7 bases and J lost 0 bases. The CDR3 here is CAYLFWDSHSTNEKLFF. The CDR3 bases are TGTGCCTACCTATTCTGGGACAGTCACTCAACTAATGAAAAACTGTTTTTT.

The chain joins TRBV5-6 to TRBJ1-2; 7 bases are a match to TRBD1. CDR1 and CDR2 from the germline V gene are SGHDT and YYEEEE. This CDR3 spans 12 amino acids. The trim removed 6 bases at V and 7 bases at J, leaving 6 bases unmatched. CDR3 sequence: CASNRQGRGYTF. CDR3 DNA: TGTGCCAGCAATAGACAGGGACGTGGCTACACCTTC.

The chain recombines TRBV4-1 with TRBJ2-5; 8 bases map to TRBD1. The CDR3 covers 16 residues. Looked up from germline, CDR1 is MGHRA and CDR2 is YSYEKL. The ends lost 5 bases at V and 0 bases at J; junction bases unmatched: 8. The CDR3 DNA reads TGCGCCAGCAGCTCCCGACAGGGGAAAGACCAAGAGACCCAGTACTTC. Its translation: CASSSRQGKDQETQYF.

The gene calls are TRBV30 and TRBJ1-4; D is unclear. Per the germline V gene, CDR1 is GTSNPN and CDR2 is SVGIG (reference sequence). This CDR3 has 13 amino acids. Trimming took off 1 base at V and 5 bases at J, with 8 bases between the two ends. The CDR3 sequence: CAWSGAANEKLFF. The DNA for the CDR3 is TGTGCCTGGAGTGGGGCTGCCAATGAAAAACTGTTTTTT.

The CDR3 sequence is CASSSGQAIGETQYF. The CDR3 DNA reads TGCGCCAGCAGCTCGGGACAGGCGATAGGGGAGACCCAGTACTTC. V is TRBV5-1 and J is TRBJ2-5; TRBD1 agrees at 8 bases. The CDR3 length is 15 residues. Germline loops: CDR1 SGHRS, CDR2 YFSETQ. V lost 3 bases to trimming and J lost 5 bases; unmatched junction nucleotides: 9.

The genes are TRBV11-2 and TRBJ1-2; TRBD1 is a possible D gene (5 bases). This CDR3 contains 13 residues. Trimming removed 1 base at V and 9 bases at J, with 12 bases between. In germline, CDR1 is SGHAT, CDR2 FQNNGV. The CDR3 DNA reads as TGTGCCAGCAGCTTAGGGGGCGAAAAACGCTACACCTTC. Protein product: CASSLGGEKRYTF. Combining the CDR3 with reference TRBV11-2 and TRBJ1-2 gives the whole variable domain EAGVAQSPRYKIIEKRQSVAFWCNPISGHATLYWYQQILGQGPKLLIQFQNNGVVDDSQLPKDRFSAERLKGVDSTLKIQPAKLEDSAVYLCASSLGGEKRYTFGSGTRLTVV.

The chain has TRBV7-2 and TRBJ2-3; a possible D gene is TRBD2 (6 bases). The length of the CDR3 is 16 residues. Germline V gene data show CDR1 as SGHTA and CDR2 as FQGNSA. V was clipped by 1 base and J by 2 bases, with 13 bases between them. The CDR3 here is CASSLGSAGPTDTQYF. CDR3 DNA: TGTGCCAGCAGCTTAGGTTCAGCGGGCCCCACAGATACGCAGTATTTT.

This chain joins TRBV5-1 and TRBJ2-7; 7 bases line up with TRBD1. Germline V CDR1 and CDR2: SGHRS, YFSETQ. The CDR3 totals 14 residues. The V segment lost 4 bases and the J segment 2 bases; nucleotides outside the gene matches: 6. CDR3 protein: CASSNRDSPYEQYF. The CDR3 nucleotides read TGCGCCAGCAGCAACCGGGACAGCCCCTACGAGCAGTACTTC. Filled out from reference TRBV5-1 and TRBJ2-7, the complete variable domain reads KAGVTQTPRYLIKTRGQQVTLSCSPISGHRSVSWYQQTPGQGLQFLFEYFSETQRNKGNFPGRFSGRQFSNSRSEMNVSTLELGDSALYLCASSNRDSPYEQYFGPGTRLTVT.

The V gene is TRBV11-1, the J gene TRBJ2-7, with 10 bases identical to TRBD1. The trim removed 3 bases at V and 5 bases at J, leaving 7 bases unmatched. CDR3 length: 15 residues. Germline CDR1 reads SGHAT; CDR2 reads FQDESV (reference sequence). Here the CDR3 DNA reads TGTGCCAGCAGCTTGGGGGGGACAGGGGAGGACGAGCAGTACTTC. This sequence encodes CASSLGGTGEDEQYF.

The sample holds one count of this clone. This chain uses TRBV30 with TRBJ1-2; D possibly corresponds to TRBD1 (6 bases). Deletions cut 4 bases from V and 4 bases from J, with 10 bases between. Germline assignment: CDR1 GTSNPN and CDR2 SVGIG (reference sequence). This CDR3 region has 12 residues. CDR3 sequence reads: CAWNQGFYGYTF. The CDR3 nucleotides are TGTGCCTGGAATCAGGGGTTCTATGGCTACACCTTC.

V gene TRBV4-2 combines with J gene TRBJ2-7; 9 nucleotides line up with TRBD2. The germline CDR1 and CDR2 sequences are LGHNA and YNFKEQ. The junction had 4 bases not matched to a gene; V was cut back by 3 bases and J by 4 bases. This CDR3 has 14 amino acids. The CDR3 loop reads CASSQAGGLYEQYF. For the CDR3, the DNA is TGTGCCAGCAGCCAGGCGGGGGGGCTATACGAGCAGTACTTC.